Below are 19 T cell receptor beta chains sequenced from a single sample in a study of T cell responses to AZD1222 COVID-19 vaccine. The data were produced by immunoSEQ multiplex PCR, yet TCRdb's version contains in-frame clones alone and is incomplete. The data contain 180,000 or so clones, under 95% of them seen just once; the ten biggest clones take up about 1%. The sample in question was peripheral blood, obtained 28 days after the second AZD1222 dose. The origin of the receptors is an adult who received the AZD1222 COVID-19 vaccine.

This chain joins TRBV6-2 or TRBV6-3 and TRBJ1-1; D may be TRBD1 (6 bases). The CDR3 length is 17 residues. Germline CDR1 MNHEY, CDR2 SVGEGT. Trimming removed 0 bases from V and 4 bases from J, with 18 bases in between. The CDR3 DNA reads as TGTGCCAGCAGTTACTCCCCCTCTGGGGGGCTGGTCACTGAAGCTTTCTTT. This encodes CASSYSPSGGLVTEAFF.

The DNA for the CDR3 is TGTGCCAGCAGTTACGGACTAGTCCGAGAGACCCAGTACTTC. Translated: CASSYGLVRETQYF. The chain couples TRBV6-5 to TRBJ2-5, with TRBD2 identical over 7 bases. Germline V gene sequence: CDR1 MNHEY, CDR2 SVGAGI. Trimming removed 2 bases from V and 4 bases from J; junction bases left unmatched: 4. The CDR3 is 14 residues long.

The chain uses TRBV7-9 and TRBJ1-1, with unresolved D. Germline V gives CDR1 SEHNR, CDR2 FQNEAQ (reference sequence). The CDR3 is 13 residues long. V was shortened by 6 bases and J by 6 bases, with 14 bases between the two germline ends. The CDR3 DNA reads TGTGCCAGCAGGTATCCGACCGGACCTGAAGCTTTCTTT. It specifies CASRYPTGPEAFF.

The genes are TRBV9 and TRBJ1-3; D uncertain. The CDR3 runs 13 residues. In germline, CDR1 is SGDLS, CDR2 YYNGEE. The germline V and J ends were trimmed by 3 bases and 2 bases, with 6 bases remaining between them. CDR3 sequence: CASSGNTGNTIYF. For the CDR3, the DNA is TGTGCCAGCAGCGGAAATACTGGAAACACCATATATTTT.

The V call is TRBV5-1, the J call TRBJ2-2; no clear D gene. V was pared by 1 base and J by 5 bases, with 6 bases between. This CDR3 contains 13 residues. CDR1 is SGHRS, CDR2 YFSETQ, per germline. The CDR3 is CASSLTGTGELFF. The CDR3 nucleotides are TGCGCCAGCAGCTTGACTGGTACCGGGGAGCTGTTTTTT.

The genes are TRBV30 and TRBJ1-1, with 9 bases identical to TRBD1. Germline CDR1 reads GTSNPN; CDR2 reads SVGIG (reference sequence). Trimming took 2 bases from V and 10 from J; bases not matched to a gene: 11. The CDR3 length is 14 residues. The chain's CDR3 is CAWSPRAGTGLAFF. The DNA for the CDR3 is TGTGCCTGGAGTCCTAGGGCCGGGACAGGGTTAGCTTTCTTT.

The chain carries TRBV3-1 (or the pseudogene TRBV3-2) and TRBJ2-7, with 9 nucleotides matching TRBD2. Germline V gene data show CDR1 as LGHDT and CDR2 as YNNKEL (reference sequence). The CDR3 is 14 residues long. Trimming removed 5 bases from V and 0 bases from J; junction bases left unmatched: 2. The CDR3 DNA sequence: TGTGCCAGCAGCGTTAGCGGGGGCTCCTACGAGCAGTACTTC. Protein: CASSVSGGSYEQYF.

V is TRBV11-1 and J is TRBJ2-3; D is possibly TRBD2 (5 bases). The CDR3 contains 17 residues. The germline gives CDR1 SGHAT, CDR2 FQDESV (reference sequence). V dropped 0 bases and J dropped 3 bases, with 16 bases sitting between them. The CDR3 region is CASSLARTAAPTDTQYF. The DNA for the CDR3 is TGTGCCAGCAGCTTAGCGCGGACTGCGGCCCCTACAGATACGCAGTATTTT.

CDR3 in amino acids: CASSLATGGQTQYF. The CDR3 DNA is TGTGCCAGCAGCTTAGCGACCGGGGGGCAGACCCAGTACTTC. The genes are TRBV7-9 and TRBJ2-5; D is possibly TRBD2 (7 bases). Looked up from germline, CDR1 is SEHNR and CDR2 is FQNEAQ (reference sequence). The V end was cut by 0 bases, the J end by 6 bases, with 11 bases between. CDR3 length: 14 residues.

The gene calls are TRBV5-1 and TRBJ2-2; D is uncertain. Germline V gene data show CDR1 as SGHRS and CDR2 as YFSETQ. The CDR3 has 16 residues. V was cut by 1 base and J by 1 base, with 11 bases left in between. The CDR3 sequence is CASSLSYSRNTGELFF. Written as DNA, the CDR3 is TGCGCCAGCAGCTTGAGCTACAGCCGGAACACCGGGGAGCTGTTTTTT.

This clone was seen just once. The rearrangement joins TRBV6-5 to TRBJ2-7, with D tentatively TRBD1 or TRBD2 (6 bases each). The germline CDR1 and CDR2 sequences are MNHEY and SVGAGI. The CDR3 loop spans 13 amino acids. V dropped 5 bases and J dropped 7 bases, with 15 bases sitting between them. CDR3: CASSILGAGEQYF. DNA of the CDR3: TGTGCCAGCAGTATCTTGGGGGCGGGGGAGCAGTACTTC.

The chain recombines TRBV28 with TRBJ1-5, with TRBD1 identical over 12 bases. The length of the CDR3 is 14 residues. CDR1 is MDHEN and CDR2 is SYDVKM in the germline V gene. The V and J ends lost 6 bases and 6 bases, in that order; junction bases with no gene match: 3. The CDR3 DNA reads TGTGCCAGCAGGGGGACAGGGGGCGGTCAGCCCCAGCATTTT. It specifies CASRGTGGGQPQHF.

The chain has TRBV28 and TRBJ1-1, with a weak D call TRBD1 (5 bases). This CDR3 is 15 amino acids long. CDR1 and CDR2 (germline): MDHEN, SYDVKM. Trimming pared 5 bases from V and 1 base from J, leaving 14 bases between. CDR3 sequence: CASSTPGGGNTEAFF. Written as DNA, the CDR3 is TGTGCCAGCAGTACCCCCGGGGGGGGGAACACTGAAGCTTTCTTT.

This clone has just a few counts. At one end the junction does not follow the germline gene, possibly because of a read error. This chain links TRBV12-3 or TRBV12-4 with TRBJ1-2; D is perhaps TRBD1 (5 bases). The CDR3 is 13 amino acids. The CDR3 region is CASSSWGTDPLAF. CDR3 coding DNA: TGTGCCAGCAGTTCATGGGGGACGGACCCGTTAGCCTTC.

The chain employs TRBV18 and TRBJ1-5; D is possibly TRBD1 (5 bases). Trimming removed 3 bases from V and 3 bases from J, with 12 bases in between. The CDR3 consists of 15 residues. From germline, CDR1 is KGHSH and CDR2 LQKENI. CDR3 protein: CASSPSQGPNQPQHF. In nucleotides, the CDR3 is TGTGCCAGCTCACCCAGTCAGGGCCCCAATCAGCCCCAGCATTTT.

The chain has TRBV15 and TRBJ2-2; the D call may be TRBD1 or TRBD2 (5 bases each). Trimming stripped 0 bases from V and 4 bases from J, with 9 bases between. The CDR3 contains 15 residues. The germline gives CDR1 LNHNV, CDR2 YYDKDF (reference sequence). In DNA form, the CDR3 reads TGTGCCACCAGCAGAGATGTAGGGACCACCGGGGAGCTGTTTTTT. This encodes CATSRDVGTTGELFF.

The J gene is TRBJ1-5, the V gene TRBV19, with D uncertain. The CDR3 is 14 residues long. Trimming left V 5 bases short and J 1 base short, with 9 bases between. The germline V gene encodes CDR1 LNHDA and CDR2 SQIVND (reference sequence). In DNA, the CDR3 is TGTGCCAGTAGTGCCGGGGTCAGCAATCAGCCCCAGCATTTT. It translates to CASSAGVSNQPQHF. Filled out from reference TRBV19 and TRBJ1-5, the complete variable domain reads DGGITQSPKYLFRKEGQNVTLSCEQNLNHDAMYWYRQDPGQGLRLIYYSQIVNDFQKGDIAEGYSVSREKKESFPLTVTSAQKNPTAFYLCASSAGVSNQPQHFGDGTRLSIL.

The gene calls are TRBV28 and TRBJ1-1; no clear D. Germline loops: CDR1 MDHEN, CDR2 SYDVKM. The V gene lost 8 bases and the J gene lost 1 base, with 11 bases spanning the gap. The CDR3 loop spans 13 amino acids. DNA for the CDR3: TGTGCCAGCCTCGTGCGGAGGAACACTGAAGCTTTCTTT. Its translation is CASLVRRNTEAFF.

CDR3 coding DNA: TGTGCCAGCTCACCACTGCAACAGAGCAATCAGCCCCAGCATTTT. Its translation: CASSPLQQSNQPQHF. The chain uses TRBV18 and TRBJ1-5; D uncertain. Per the germline V gene, CDR1 is KGHSH and CDR2 is LQKENI. The V gene lost 1 base and the J gene lost 1 base, with 8 bases spanning the gap. The CDR3 covers 15 residues.